The clone carrying this TCR beta chain occurred a few times. Its specificity is not known. The source of the sample is a study of beta chain features in type 1 diabetes. Every participating donor gave one draw, a heparinised blood sample averaging roughly 100 mL. The CDR3 runs 16 residues. Trimming cost V 2 bases and J 7 bases; bases outside gene matches: 13. The germline V gene encodes CDR1 MDHEN and CDR2 SYDVKM. Overall study results and limits: PCR may have favored shorter templates equally in patients and controls.

Expressed TCRB transcripts were sequenced, since all the RNA that had been isolated was reverse transcribed. The repertoire was sequenced with immunoSEQ multiplex PCR; TCRdb's copy has only in-frame clones and lacks some. This table has about 900,000 clones, roughly 15% appearing once. The source material was naive CD4+ T cells from blood. The source is a woman aged 18-35 years in good health. The chain recombines TRBV28 with TRBJ2-5, with TRBD2 matching over 7 bases. Here the CDR3 reads CASSLTGGGRLATQYF. The CDR3 DNA reads TGTGCCAGCAGTTTAACCGGCGGCGGGAGACTGGCGACCCAGTACTTC. Full variable domain (outside the CDR3, taken from reference TRBV28 and TRBJ2-5): DVKVTQSSRYLVKRTGEKVFLECVQDMDHENMFWYRQDPGLGLRLIYFSYDVKMKEKGDIPEGYSVSREKKERFSLILESASTNQTSMYLCASSLTGGGRLATQYFGPGTRLLVL.